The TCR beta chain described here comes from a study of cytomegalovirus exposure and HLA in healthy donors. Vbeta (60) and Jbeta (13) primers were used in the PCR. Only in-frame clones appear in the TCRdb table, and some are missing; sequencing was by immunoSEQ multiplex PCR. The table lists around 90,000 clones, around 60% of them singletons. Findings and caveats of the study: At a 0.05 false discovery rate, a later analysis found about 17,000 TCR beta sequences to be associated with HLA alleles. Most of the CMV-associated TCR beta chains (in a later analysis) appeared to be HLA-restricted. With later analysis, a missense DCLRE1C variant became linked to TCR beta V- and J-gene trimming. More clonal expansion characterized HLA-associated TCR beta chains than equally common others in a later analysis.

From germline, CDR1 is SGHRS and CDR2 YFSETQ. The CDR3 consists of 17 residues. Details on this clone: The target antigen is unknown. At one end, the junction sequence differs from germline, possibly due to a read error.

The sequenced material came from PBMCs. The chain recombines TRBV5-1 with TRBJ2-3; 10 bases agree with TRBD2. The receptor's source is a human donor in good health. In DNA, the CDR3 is TGCGCCAGCAGTTTGGCCCCGACTAGCGGGCGGGTAGATACGCAGTATTTT. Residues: CASSLAPTSGRVDTQYF.